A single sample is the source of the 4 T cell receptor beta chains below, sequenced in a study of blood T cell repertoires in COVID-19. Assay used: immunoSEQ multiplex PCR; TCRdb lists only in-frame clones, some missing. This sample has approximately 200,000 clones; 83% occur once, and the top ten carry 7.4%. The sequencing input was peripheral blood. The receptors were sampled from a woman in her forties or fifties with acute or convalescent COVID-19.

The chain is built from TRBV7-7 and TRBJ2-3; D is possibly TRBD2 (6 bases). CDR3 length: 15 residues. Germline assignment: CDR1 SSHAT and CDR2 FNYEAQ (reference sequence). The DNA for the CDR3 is TGTGCTAGCTCCCTGGGAGGCGGGGGCACAGATACGCAGTATTTT. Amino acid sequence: CASSLGGGGTDTQYF.

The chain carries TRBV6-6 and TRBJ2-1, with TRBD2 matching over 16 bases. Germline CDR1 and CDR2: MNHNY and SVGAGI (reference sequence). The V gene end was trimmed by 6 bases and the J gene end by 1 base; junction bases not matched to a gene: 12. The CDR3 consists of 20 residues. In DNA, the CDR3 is TGTGCCAGCAGCAAGCCGGGACTAGCGGGAGGGCCCAGGTCCTACAATGAGCAGTTCTTC. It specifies CASSKPGLAGGPRSYNEQFF.

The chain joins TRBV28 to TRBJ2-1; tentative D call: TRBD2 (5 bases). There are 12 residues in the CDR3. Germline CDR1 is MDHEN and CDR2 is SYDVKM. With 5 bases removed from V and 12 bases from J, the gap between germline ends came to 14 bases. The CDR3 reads CASSMARSGQFF. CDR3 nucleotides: TGTGCCAGCAGTATGGCTCGCAGCGGGCAGTTCTTC. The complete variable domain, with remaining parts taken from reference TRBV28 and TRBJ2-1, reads DVKVTQSSRYLVKRTGEKVFLECVQDMDHENMFWYRQDPGLGLRLIYFSYDVKMKEKGDIPEGYSVSREKKERFSLILESASTNQTSMYLCASSMARSGQFFGPGTRLTVL.

CDR3 amino acids: CAISGGTESTDTQYF. CDR3 sequence (DNA): TGTGCCATCAGTGGTGGGACAGAGAGCACAGATACGCAGTATTTT. V usage is TRBV10-3 and J usage is TRBJ2-3; 7 bases fit TRBD1. The V gene's germline CDR1 is ENHRY and CDR2 SYGVKD. The CDR3 totals 15 residues. Losses at the gene ends were 4 bases for V and 0 bases for J; bases not matched to a gene: 4.